The clone carrying this T cell receptor (beta chain) was seen just once. CDR1 and CDR2 from the germline V gene are LGHNA and YSLEER. The CDR3 consists of 15 residues. Deletions cut 0 bases from V and 5 bases from J, with 8 bases between. This record comes from a study of control samples from healthy donors and cancer patients. The table came from immunoSEQ multiplex PCR; TCRdb's copy has only in-frame clones and leaves some out. This table holds approximately 94,000 clones, about 90% found once. This chain joins TRBV4-3 and TRBJ1-6, with D unresolved. The sample consisted of blood. The TCR comes from a woman aged 50 to 60 in good health. CDR3 coding DNA: TGCGCCAGCAGCCAAGATGGAAGGGATAATTCACCCCTCCACTTT. Translation gives CASSQDGRDNSPLHF.